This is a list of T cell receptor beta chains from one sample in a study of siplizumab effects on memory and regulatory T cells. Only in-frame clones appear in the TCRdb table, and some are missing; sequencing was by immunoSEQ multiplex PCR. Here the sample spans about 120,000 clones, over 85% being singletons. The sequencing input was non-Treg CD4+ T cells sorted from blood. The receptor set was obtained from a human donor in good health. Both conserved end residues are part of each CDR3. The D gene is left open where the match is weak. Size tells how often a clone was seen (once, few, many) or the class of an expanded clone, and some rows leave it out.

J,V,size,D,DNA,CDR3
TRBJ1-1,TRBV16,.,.,TGTGCCAGCAGCCAATCTTTGGGGCAGCGAGTAGCTTTCTTT,CASSQSLGQRVAFF
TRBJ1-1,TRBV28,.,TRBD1,TGTGCCAGCAGTTTGGACAGGGACGGCACTGAAGCTTTCTTT,CASSLDRDGTEAFF
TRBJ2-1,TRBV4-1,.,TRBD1,TGCGCCAGCAGCCAAGATCTCGGACAGGTTCGCAATGAGCAGTTCTTC,CASSQDLGQVRNEQFF
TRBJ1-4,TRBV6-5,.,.,TGTGCCAGCCGGGGGGGAGACGAAAAACTGTTTTTT,CASRGGDEKLFF
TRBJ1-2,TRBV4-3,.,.,TGCGCCAGCAGCCAAGCACAGACCTATGGCTACACCTTC,CASSQAQTYGYTF
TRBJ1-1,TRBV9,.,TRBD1,TGTGCCAGCAGTGCAGGGGGAGGTGAAGCTTTCTTT,CASSAGGGEAFF
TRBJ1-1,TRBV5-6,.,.,TGTGCCAGCAGCTATACGGGTTGGGACACTGAAGCTTTCTTT,CASSYTGWDTEAFF
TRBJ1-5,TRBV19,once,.,TGTGCCAGTAGTATTTTGGGAGCTGGCGGCAATCAGCCCCAGCATTTT,CASSILGAGGNQPQHF
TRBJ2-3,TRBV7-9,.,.,TGTGCCAGCAGCTCTAGGACTATAAGCACAGATACGCAGTATTTT,CASSSRTISTDTQYF
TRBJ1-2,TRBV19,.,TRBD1,TGTGCCAGTAGGGAGGACAGGGTAGGTTATGGCTACACCTTC,CASREDRVGYGYTF
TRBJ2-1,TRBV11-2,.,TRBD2,TGTGCCAGCAGCTCAGGTACTAGCGGGGTCTACAATGAGCAGTTCTTC,CASSSGTSGVYNEQFF
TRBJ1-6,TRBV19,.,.,TGTGCCAGTCTACCCACAGGGTCGAATTCACCCCTCCACTTT,CASLPTGSNSPLHF
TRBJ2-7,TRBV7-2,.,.,TGTGCCAGCAGCCTAACAACCCTTGAGCAGTACTTC,CASSLTTLEQYF
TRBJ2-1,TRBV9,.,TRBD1,TGTGCCAGCAGCGTAGACACAGGGGGGGAGCAGTTCTTC,CASSVDTGGEQFF
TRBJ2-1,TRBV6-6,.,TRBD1,TGTGCCAGCAGGACAGGGGGCGGAAGTGAGCAGTTCTTC,CASRTGGGSEQFF
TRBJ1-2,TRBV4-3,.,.,TGCGCCAGCAGCCAGCAATCGGGACTATATGGCTACACCTTC,CASSQQSGLYGYTF
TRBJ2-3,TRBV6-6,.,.,TGTGCCAGCAGTTACCCCCCCCAGCAAAGGGCAGATACGCAGTATTTT,CASSYPPQQRADTQYF
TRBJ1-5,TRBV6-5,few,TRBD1,TGTGCCAGCAGTCAAGGGGGCTGGGGGCCCCAGCATTTT,CASSQGGWGPQHF
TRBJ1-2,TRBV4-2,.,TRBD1,TGTGCCAGCAGCTTAGTCTTCGGGCCATCGGCAGGGGGCTACTTCTATGGCTACACCTTC,CASSLVFGPSAGGYFYGYTF
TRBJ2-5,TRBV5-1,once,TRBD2,TGCGCCAGCAGCTTGCGGACTAGCGGGGGACAGGAGACCCAGTACTTC,CASSLRTSGGQETQYF
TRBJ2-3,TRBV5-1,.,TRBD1,TGCGCCAGCAGCTTGGTGGGACAGGAGTCAGATACGCAGTATTTT,CASSLVGQESDTQYF
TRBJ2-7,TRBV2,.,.,TGTGCCAGCAGTGAATGGGAGCTTGCCTTC,CASSEWELAF
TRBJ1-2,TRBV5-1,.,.,TGCGCCAGCAGCCTTCGGAGGGATGTGAACTATGGCTACACCTTC,CASSLRRDVNYGYTF
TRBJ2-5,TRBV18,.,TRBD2,TGTGCCAGCTCCACCACGGGATTCGGGGGGGTCCTTGGGACCCAGTACTTC,CASSTTGFGGVLGTQYF
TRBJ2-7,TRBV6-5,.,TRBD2,TGTGCCAGCAGCTTACTAGCGGGGGAGTACGAGCAGTACTTC,CASSLLAGEYEQYF
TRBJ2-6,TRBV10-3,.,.,TGTGCCATCGGAGTTGTGCCCTCTGGGGCCAACGTCCTGACTTTC,CAIGVVPSGANVLTF
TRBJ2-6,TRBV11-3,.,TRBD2,TGTGCCAGTAGCCCCAATGTGGGAGGGGCGGGGGCCAACGTCCTGACTTTC,CASSPNVGGAGANVLTF
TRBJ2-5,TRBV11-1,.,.,TGTGCCAGCAGCGTCGGACTTCAACGGGGGGAGACCCAGTACTTC,CASSVGLQRGETQYF
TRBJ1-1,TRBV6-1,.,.,TGTGCCAGCGGGAGGGCTGAAGCTTTCTTT,CASGRAEAFF
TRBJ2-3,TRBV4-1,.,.,TGCGCCAGCAGCCAAGGACAGAACACAGATACGCAGTATTTT,CASSQGQNTDTQYF
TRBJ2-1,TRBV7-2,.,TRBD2,TGTGCCAGCAGCTTAAGGCCCACTAGCGGGGGCTACAATGAGCAGTTCTTC,CASSLRPTSGGYNEQFF
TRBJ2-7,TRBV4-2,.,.,TGTGCCAGCAGCCAAGATCTGGCACCCTCAACTTACGAGCAGTACTTC,CASSQDLAPSTYEQYF
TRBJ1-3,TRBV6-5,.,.,TGTGCCAGTTTAACAGGGCCTGGAAACACCATATATTTT,CASLTGPGNTIYF
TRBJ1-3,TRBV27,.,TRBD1,TGTGCCAGCAGTCCACGGACAGGCGGGAACACCATATATTTT,CASSPRTGGNTIYF
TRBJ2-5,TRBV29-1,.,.,TGCAGCGTTGGGGCTAGTGGCCCTAATGCGGGGACCCAGTACTTC,CSVGASGPNAGTQYF
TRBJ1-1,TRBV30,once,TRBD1,TGTGCCTGGAGTGTAACAGGGGGGAACACTGAAGCTTTCTTT,CAWSVTGGNTEAFF
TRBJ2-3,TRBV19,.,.,TGTGCCAGTAGTATTAAGCGGCCCGAGGGAGATACGCAGTATTTT,CASSIKRPEGDTQYF
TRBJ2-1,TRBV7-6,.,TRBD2,TGTGCCAGCAGCTCCATCGGGACTAGCGGGGATGAGCAGTTCTTC,CASSSIGTSGDEQFF
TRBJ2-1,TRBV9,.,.,TGTGCCAGCAGCGTAGGGGGTCTACTTGCCAACAATGAGCAGTTCTTC,CASSVGGLLANNEQFF
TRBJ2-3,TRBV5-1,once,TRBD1,TGCGCCAGCAGCGAGACAGGGAGCACAGATACGCAGTATTTT,CASSETGSTDTQYF
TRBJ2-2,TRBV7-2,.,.,TGTGCCAGCAGCTTAAGGTCCGGGGTTAACACCGGGGAGCTGTTTTTT,CASSLRSGVNTGELFF
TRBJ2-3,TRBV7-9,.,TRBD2,TGTGCCAGCCAGACGCGGCGGGGGGGCACAGATACGCAGTATTTT,CASQTRRGGTDTQYF